This TCR beta chain was found in a study of vaccination and CD4 T cells after COVID-19. At the level of the study: The convalescents included six males and four females, and among them two were Hispanic while seven were Caucasian. Post-COVID specimens were obtained a median about 100 days after diagnosis (range 35 to 161).

On this clonotype: The antigen is not known.

Noted treatment: roughly 10-day PBMC culture with coronavirus spike peptide pools or control peptides (ViraFEST assay). One should note that the unexposed donor's CD4+ T cells were collected before the COVID-19 pandemic (2011-2018). The CDR3 is 13 amino acids. The V end lost 1 base, the J end lost 7 bases, and 10 bases lay between the germline ends. Germline-derived CDR1 and CDR2 are SGHVS and FNYEAQ. The assay that was used to sequence DNA from cultured CD4+ T cells was the Oncomine TCR Beta short-read assay. In TCRdb, the PCR reads were re-called with MiXCR into one record per CDR3 protein. The sample gives about 4,900 distinct CDR3 sequences, more than 25% of which show up once; 30% to 45% is in the top ten.

The chain links TRBV7-6 to TRBJ1-1; D remains unclear. This clonotype was sampled from a human donor in good health. Sequencing was carried out using CD4+ T cells from blood, cultured in vitro. The CDR3 DNA reads as TGTGCCAGCAGCTTAGTTAGCGACGGTGAAGCTTTCTTT. Its protein is CASSLVSDGEAFF.